This TCR beta chain was captured by sequencing in a study of blood T cell repertoires in COVID-19. For the study at large: PBMCs, B-cell-depleted T cells, or T cells provided the cDNA or gDNA that made up the material.

The V gene's germline CDR1 is SGHAT and CDR2 FQNNGV. The CDR3 has 14 amino acids. Unmatched junction bases numbered 3, after V lost 4 bases and J lost 4 bases. Original data processing: Nucleated cell counts were estimated from reference gene primer amplification. This table comes from immunoSEQ multiplex PCR, and its TCRdb copy is limited to in-frame clones, with some not included. V and J calls plus clone size are reproduced from that table; the DNA served to infer D and trimming. Of some 310,000 clones in the sample, roughly 91% were seen once. This study enrolled people aged 18 to 89 from about 26 US geographic areas. Each recovered donor of Cohort 3 presented with two negative PCRs, clearance, or symptom resolution. This clone came up a few times.

This rearrangement joins TRBV11-2 to TRBJ2-5, with 10 nucleotides matching TRBD1. Specimen: PBMCs or T cells enriched from blood (not recorded which). This receptor was taken from a woman in her twenties or thirties who had recovered from COVID-19. The CDR3 here is CASSSGTGVETQYF. The DNA of the CDR3 is TGTGCCAGCAGCTCTGGGACAGGGGTAGAGACCCAGTACTTC. The variable domain in full, with the rest retrieved from reference TRBV11-2 and TRBJ2-5, is EAGVAQSPRYKIIEKRQSVAFWCNPISGHATLYWYQQILGQGPKLLIQFQNNGVVDDSQLPKDRFSAERLKGVDSTLKIQPAKLEDSAVYLCASSSGTGVETQYFGPGTRLLVL.